The clone carrying this T cell receptor beta chain showed up just a few times. Membership in each cohort depended on participant-reported clinical history. Cohort 3 donors were reported recovered after two negative PCRs, clearance, or symptom resolution. This record comes from a study of blood T cell repertoires in COVID-19. Looking at the study overall: Sources were T cells, B-cell-depleted T cells, or PBMCs; the material itself was cDNA or gDNA.

The CDR3 has 11 residues. CDR1 and CDR2 from the germline V gene are SQVTM and ANQGSEA. V lost 6 bases, J lost 14 bases, and 17 bases lay in between. Per the original data handling: Using reference gene primer amplification, nucleated cell counts were estimated. Here immunoSEQ multiplex PCR was the method, and the copy in TCRdb shows in-frame clones only, minus some. From that table come the V and J calls and clone size; the DNA was used to work out D and trimming. The repertoire holds around 290,000 clones, 88% seen once, with approximately 1% in the top ten. The J gene is TRBJ2-1, the V gene TRBV29-1; D is ambiguous. This sequence was found in a woman under 40 who had recovered from COVID-19. Sequencing was performed on PBMCs or T cells enriched from blood (not recorded which). The CDR3 sequence is CSVRIESIEFF. The CDR3 DNA follows: TGCAGCGTACGAATAGAATCCATTGAGTTCTTC.